This T cell receptor (beta chain) was recovered during a study of blood T cell repertoires in COVID-19. Using immunoSEQ multiplex PCR, the repertoire was profiled, and TCRdb retains in-frame clones only, with some absent. The data show 250,000 to 300,000 clones, 86% seen once. Germline loops: CDR1 PRHDT, CDR2 FYEKMQ (reference sequence). This CDR3 contains 14 residues. V was cut by 5 bases and J by 2 bases, with 11 bases left in between. The sequenced sample was peripheral blood. V and J are TRBV13 and TRBJ2-3; D is unresolved. The sequence came from a man between 18 and 29 years old with active or convalescent COVID-19. The CDR3 DNA sequence: TGTGCCAGCAGCATGAGGAGAGCCACAGATACGCAGTATTTT. Its translation is CASSMRRATDTQYF.